Included here is one TCR beta chain sequence, with context. CDR3 size: 13 residues. Trimming shortened V by 7 bases and J by 7 bases, and 14 bases separated the two germline ends. The source of the sample is a study of T cells after yellow fever vaccination. The TCR cDNA carried a universal primer site and UMIs from 5'RACE template switching. TCRdb reprocessed the 5' RACE reads with MiXCR, giving one entry per CDR3 protein. The sample includes a few hundred thousand distinct CDR3 sequences, roughly 4.3% of them seen just once. The chain combines TRBV12-3 or TRBV12-4 with TRBJ1-5; no clear D. The sequence derives from a man aged 18 to 29 who received the YFV17D yellow fever vaccine. This material consisted of PBMCs, taken 5 days after the yellow fever booster vaccination. The CDR3 DNA reads as TGTGCCAGCACCCAGGAAGGGCCCCAGCCCCAGCATTTT. It is translated as CASTQEGPQPQHF.